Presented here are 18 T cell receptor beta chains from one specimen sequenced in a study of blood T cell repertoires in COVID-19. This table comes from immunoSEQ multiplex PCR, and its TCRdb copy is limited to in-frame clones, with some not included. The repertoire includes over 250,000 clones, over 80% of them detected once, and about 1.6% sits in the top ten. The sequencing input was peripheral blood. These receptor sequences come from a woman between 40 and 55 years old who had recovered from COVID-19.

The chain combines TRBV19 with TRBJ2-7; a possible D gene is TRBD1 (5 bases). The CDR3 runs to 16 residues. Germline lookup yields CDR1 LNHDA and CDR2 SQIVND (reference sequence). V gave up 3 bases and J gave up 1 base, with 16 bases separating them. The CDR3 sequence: CASSIDAGQRSYEQYF. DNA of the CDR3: TGTGCCAGTAGTATCGACGCAGGGCAGAGATCCTACGAGCAGTACTTC.

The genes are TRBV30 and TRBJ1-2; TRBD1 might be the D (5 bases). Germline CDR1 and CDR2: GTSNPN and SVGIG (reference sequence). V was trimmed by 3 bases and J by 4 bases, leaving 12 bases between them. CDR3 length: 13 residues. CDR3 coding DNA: TGTGCCTGGAGCTCAGGGTACAGCTATGGCTACACCTTC. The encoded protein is CAWSSGYSYGYTF.

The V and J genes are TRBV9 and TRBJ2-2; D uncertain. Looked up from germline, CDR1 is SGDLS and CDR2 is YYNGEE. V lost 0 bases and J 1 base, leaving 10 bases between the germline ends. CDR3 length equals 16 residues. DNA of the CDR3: TGTGCCAGCAGCGTAGCCATCAGACAGAACACCGGGGAGCTGTTTTTT. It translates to CASSVAIRQNTGELFF.

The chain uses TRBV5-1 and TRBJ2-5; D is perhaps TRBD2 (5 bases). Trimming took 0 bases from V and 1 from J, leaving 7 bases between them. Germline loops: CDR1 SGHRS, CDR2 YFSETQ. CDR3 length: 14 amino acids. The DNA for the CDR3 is TGCGCCAGCAGCTTGGAACGGGGCCAAGAGACCCAGTACTTC. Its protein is CASSLERGQETQYF.

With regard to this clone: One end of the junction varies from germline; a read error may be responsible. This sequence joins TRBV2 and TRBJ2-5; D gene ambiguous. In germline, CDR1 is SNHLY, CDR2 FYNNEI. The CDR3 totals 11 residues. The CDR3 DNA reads TGTGCCAGCAGCGAGGAAGAGTCCCAGTACTTC. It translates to CASSEEESQYF.

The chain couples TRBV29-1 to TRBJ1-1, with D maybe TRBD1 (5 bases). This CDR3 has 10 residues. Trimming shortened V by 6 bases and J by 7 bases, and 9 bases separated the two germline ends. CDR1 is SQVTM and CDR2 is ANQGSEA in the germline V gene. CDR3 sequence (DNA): TGCAGCGTCAGGGCTGGTGAAGCTTTCTTT. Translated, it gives CSVRAGEAFF.

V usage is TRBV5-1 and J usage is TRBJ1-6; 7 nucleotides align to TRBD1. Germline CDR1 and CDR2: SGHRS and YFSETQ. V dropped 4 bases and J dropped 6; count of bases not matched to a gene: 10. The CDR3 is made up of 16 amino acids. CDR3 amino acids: CASSRTTGLGNSPLHF. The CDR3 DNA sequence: TGCGCCAGCAGCCGTACGACAGGGCTTGGTAATTCACCCCTCCACTTT.

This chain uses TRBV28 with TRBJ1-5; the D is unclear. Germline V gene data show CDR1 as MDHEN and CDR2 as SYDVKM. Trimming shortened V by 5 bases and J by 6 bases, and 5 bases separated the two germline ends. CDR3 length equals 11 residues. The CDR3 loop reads CASSTGQPQHF. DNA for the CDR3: TGTGCCAGCAGTACGGGTCAGCCCCAGCATTTT.

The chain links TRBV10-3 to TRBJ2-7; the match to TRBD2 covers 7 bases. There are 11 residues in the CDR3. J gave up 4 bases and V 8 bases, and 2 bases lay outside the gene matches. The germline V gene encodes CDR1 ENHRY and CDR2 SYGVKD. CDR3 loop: CAIGGVYEQYF. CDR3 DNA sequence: TGTGCCATCGGGGGGGTTTACGAGCAGTACTTC.

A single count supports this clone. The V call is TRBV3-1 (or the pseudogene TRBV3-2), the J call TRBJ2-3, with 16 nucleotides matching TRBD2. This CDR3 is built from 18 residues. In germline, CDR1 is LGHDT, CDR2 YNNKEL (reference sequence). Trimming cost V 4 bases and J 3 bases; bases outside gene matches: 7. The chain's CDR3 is CASSPPGLAGGLTDTQYF. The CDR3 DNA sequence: TGTGCCAGCAGCCCACCGGGACTAGCGGGGGGGCTGACAGATACGCAGTATTTT.

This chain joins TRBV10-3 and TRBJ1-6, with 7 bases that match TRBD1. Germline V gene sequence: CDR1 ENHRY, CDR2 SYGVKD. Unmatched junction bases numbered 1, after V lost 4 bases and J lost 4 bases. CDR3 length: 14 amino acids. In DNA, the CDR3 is TGTGCCATCAGTGCGGGACAGTATAATTCACCCCTCCACTTT. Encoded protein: CAISAGQYNSPLHF.

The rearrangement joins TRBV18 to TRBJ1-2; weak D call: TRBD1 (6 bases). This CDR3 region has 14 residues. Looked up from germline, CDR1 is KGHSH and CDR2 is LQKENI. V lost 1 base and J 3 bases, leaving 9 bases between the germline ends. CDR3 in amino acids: CASSPQGVDYGYTF. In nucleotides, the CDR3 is TGTGCCAGCTCACCACAGGGGGTCGACTATGGCTACACCTTC.

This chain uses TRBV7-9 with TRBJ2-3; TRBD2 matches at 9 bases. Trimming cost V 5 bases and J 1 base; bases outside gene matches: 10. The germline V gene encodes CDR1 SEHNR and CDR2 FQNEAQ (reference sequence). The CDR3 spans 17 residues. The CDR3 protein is CASSPGRGGEGTDTQYF. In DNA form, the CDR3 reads TGTGCCAGCAGCCCCGGTCGCGGGGGGGAGGGCACAGATACGCAGTATTTT.

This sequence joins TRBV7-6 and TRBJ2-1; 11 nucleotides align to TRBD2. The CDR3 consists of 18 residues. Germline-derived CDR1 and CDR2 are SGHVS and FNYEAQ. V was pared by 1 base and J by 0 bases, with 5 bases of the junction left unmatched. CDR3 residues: CASSLVASGGSSYNEQFF. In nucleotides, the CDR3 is TGTGCCAGCAGCTTAGTGGCTAGCGGGGGGAGCTCCTACAATGAGCAGTTCTTC.

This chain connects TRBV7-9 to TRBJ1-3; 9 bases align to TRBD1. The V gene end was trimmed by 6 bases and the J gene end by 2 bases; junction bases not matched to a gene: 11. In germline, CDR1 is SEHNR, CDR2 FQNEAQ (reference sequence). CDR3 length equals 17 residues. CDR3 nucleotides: TGTGCCAGCAGACACGCCCTGGACAGGGGCCCTGGAAACACCATATATTTT. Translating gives CASRHALDRGPGNTIYF. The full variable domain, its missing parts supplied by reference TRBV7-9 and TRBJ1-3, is DTGVSQNPRHKITKRGQNVTFRCDPISEHNRLYWYRQTLGQGPEFLTYFQNEAQLEKSRLLSDRFSAERPKGSFSTLEIQRTEQGDSAMYLCASRHALDRGPGNTIYFGEGSWLTVV.

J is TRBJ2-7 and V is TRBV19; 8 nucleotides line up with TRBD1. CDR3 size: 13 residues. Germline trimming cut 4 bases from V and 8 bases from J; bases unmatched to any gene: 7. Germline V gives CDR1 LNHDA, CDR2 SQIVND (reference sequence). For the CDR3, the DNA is TGTGCCAGTAGTAAAGGACAGGGAGACAAGCAGTACTTC. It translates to CASSKGQGDKQYF.

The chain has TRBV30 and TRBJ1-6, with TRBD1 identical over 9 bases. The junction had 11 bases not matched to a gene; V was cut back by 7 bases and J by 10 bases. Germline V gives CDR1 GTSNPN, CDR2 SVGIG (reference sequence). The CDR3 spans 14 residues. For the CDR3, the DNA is TGTGCCTCCACAGTCGGGACAGGGAGATCACCCCTCCACTTT. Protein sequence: CASTVGTGRSPLHF.

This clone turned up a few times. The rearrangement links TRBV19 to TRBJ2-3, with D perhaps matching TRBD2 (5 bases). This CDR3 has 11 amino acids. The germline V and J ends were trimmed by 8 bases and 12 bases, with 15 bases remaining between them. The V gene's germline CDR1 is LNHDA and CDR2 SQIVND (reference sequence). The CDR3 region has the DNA TGTGCCAGTTCCCAGGACTCCCCCCAGTATTTT. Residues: CASSQDSPQYF.